This is a list of T cell receptor beta chains from one sample in a study of CD8+CD57+ T cells in acquired aplastic anemia. TCRdb re-derived calls from the reads in MiXCR, one entry per CDR3 protein. Among around 210,000 distinct CDR3 sequences listed, about 62% were seen once. The sequenced material came from sorted CD4+, CD8+, or CD8+CD57+ T cells (not recorded which) from PBMCs. The receptors come from a human donor with aplastic anemia. The CDR3 runs from the conserved cysteine through the conserved F or W. Clone size is stated in some rows and not others, as once, few, many or a class when expanded.

v_call	j_call	clone_size	cdr3_aa
TRBV19	TRBJ1-6	-	CASSLRDGLYSPLHF
TRBV29-1	TRBJ1-1	-	CSARGGGGKTEAFF
TRBV12-3/TRBV12-4	TRBJ2-3	-	CACSHLGTGVYEQYF
TRBV7-3	TRBJ2-1	-	CASSLTGEQFF
TRBV14	TRBJ2-1	-	CASRDSSGQFF
TRBV27	TRBJ1-5	-	CASSLYRNQPQHF
TRBV2	TRBJ1-2	-	CASSAGQGLDYGYTF
TRBV6-1	TRBJ1-1	-	CASSEGKKRGRENTEAFF
TRBV24-1	TRBJ1-5	-	CATNYRGTGTSQPQHF
TRBV30	TRBJ1-1	-	CAWRRAANTEAFF
TRBV7-9	TRBJ2-5	-	CASSPDRQETQYF
TRBV19	TRBJ1-2	-	CASSIEQGARYGYTF
TRBV19	TRBJ1-5	-	CASSTDRSPNQPQHF
TRBV5-6	TRBJ2-7	-	CASSFQSYEQYF
TRBV7-2	TRBJ2-2	-	CASSGTSGTGELFF
TRBV9	TRBJ2-2	few	CASSVAPDVGQGELFF